Below are 26 T cell receptor beta chains sequenced from a single sample in a study of CD8 T cells in Susac syndrome. Random hexamers served to reverse transcribe roughly 0.5 to 1 ug RNA. TCRdb reanalysed the immunoSEQ multiplex PCR reads using MiXCR and keeps one entry per CDR3 protein. The repertoire includes about 200,000 distinct CDR3 sequences, approximately 95% of them detected once, and around 0.1% sits in the top ten. Source material: CD4+ T cells from PBMCs. Receptor source: a human donor in good health.

The chain links TRBV12-3 or TRBV12-4 to TRBJ2-6; D ambiguous. This CDR3 spans 13 amino acids. Between the trimmed V and J ends, which lost 7 bases and 0 bases, there was a span of 4 bases. The CDR3 sequence: CASTDSGANVLTF. CDR3 sequence (DNA): TGTGCCAGCACCGACTCTGGGGCCAACGTCCTGACTTTC.

J is TRBJ2-1 and V is TRBV29-1; 7 bases line up with TRBD2. Germline CDR1 reads SQVTM; CDR2 reads ANQGSEA. This CDR3 has 15 residues. V dropped 1 base and J dropped 0; count of bases not matched to a gene: 3. CDR3 sequence reads: CSVEGRGDSYNEQFF. The CDR3 coding sequence is TGCAGCGTTGAAGGTCGGGGGGACTCCTACAATGAGCAGTTCTTC.

The chain recombines TRBV7-2 with TRBJ1-4; 8 bases match TRBD1. J was trimmed by 5 bases and V by 1 base; bases with no gene match: 3. Germline V gene data show CDR1 as SGHTA and CDR2 as FQGNSA. This CDR3 comprises 15 residues. The CDR3 sequence: CASSLGGQANEKLFF. In DNA form, the CDR3 reads TGTGCCAGCAGCTTAGGGGGACAGGCAAATGAAAAACTGTTTTTT.

The gene calls are TRBV2 and TRBJ2-1; 9 bases line up with TRBD2. The trim removed 6 bases at V and 4 bases at J, leaving 7 bases unmatched. The CDR3 sequence is 15 residues long. Looked up from germline, CDR1 is SNHLY and CDR2 is FYNNEI. CDR3 sequence reads: CASSRSGGEYNEQFF. As DNA, the CDR3 is TGTGCCAGCAGCCGTAGCGGGGGAGAATACAATGAGCAGTTCTTC. The entire variable domain, with the rest obtained from reference TRBV2 and TRBJ2-1, is as follows: EPEVTQTPSHQVTQMGQEVILRCVPISNHLYFYWYRQILGQKVEFLVSFYNNEISEKSEIFDDQFSVERPDGSNFTLKIRSTKLEDSAMYFCASSRSGGEYNEQFFGPGTRLTVL.

The rearrangement joins TRBV2 to TRBJ2-1; tentative D call: TRBD2 (5 bases). V lost 8 bases and J 6 bases, leaving 17 bases between the germline ends. Per germline, CDR1 SNHLY and CDR2 FYNNEI. This CDR3 is built from 14 residues. The CDR3 DNA is TGTGCCAGCGGCACGACGAGGGCGGTCAATGAGCAGTTCTTC. Protein: CASGTTRAVNEQFF. Filled out from reference TRBV2 and TRBJ2-1, the complete variable domain reads EPEVTQTPSHQVTQMGQEVILRCVPISNHLYFYWYRQILGQKVEFLVSFYNNEISEKSEIFDDQFSVERPDGSNFTLKIRSTKLEDSAMYFCASGTTRAVNEQFFGPGTRLTVL.

In this sample, this clonotype turned up once. This chain links TRBV30 with TRBJ2-1; the match to TRBD2 covers 14 bases. CDR1 GTSNPN and CDR2 SVGIG come from the germline V gene (reference sequence). The CDR3 spans 17 residues. After removal of 2 bases from V and 2 bases from J, the junction contained 5 bases not matched to a gene. CDR3 protein: CAWSRGLAGGTYNEQFF. In DNA form, the CDR3 reads TGTGCCTGGAGTAGAGGACTAGCGGGAGGTACCTACAATGAGCAGTTCTTC.

V is TRBV6-5 and J is TRBJ2-1, with TRBD2 matching over 7 bases. The CDR3 loop spans 14 amino acids. The V gene end was trimmed by 5 bases and the J gene end by 4 bases; junction bases not matched to a gene: 5. CDR1 and CDR2 from the germline V gene are MNHEY and SVGAGI. The DNA of the CDR3 is TGTGCCAGCAGTCGGGGAGGGGTGTACAATGAGCAGTTCTTC. Translation: CASSRGGVYNEQFF.

The chain links TRBV3-1 to TRBJ2-7; 10 bases match TRBD1. The trim removed 8 bases at V and 0 bases at J, leaving 7 bases unmatched. This CDR3 has 15 amino acids. Germline assignment: CDR1 LGHDT and CDR2 YNNKEL (reference sequence). Here the CDR3 DNA reads TGTGCCAGCGGCTTGACAGGGGGCGCCTCCTACGAGCAGTACTTC. It yields the protein CASGLTGGASYEQYF.

The chain is built from TRBV7-2 and TRBJ1-5, with D unclear. The V and J ends lost 5 bases and 3 bases respectively, with 5 bases between them. The germline V gene encodes CDR1 SGHTA and CDR2 FQGNSA. This CDR3 region has 12 residues. The CDR3 here is CASSPFNQPQHF. The DNA for the CDR3 is TGTGCCAGCAGCCCCTTCAATCAGCCCCAGCATTTT.

This clonotype was recorded once. This chain links TRBV2 with TRBJ2-5; D possibly corresponds to TRBD1 (6 bases). The V gene lost 3 bases and the J gene lost 5 bases, with 16 bases spanning the gap. The CDR3 sequence is 15 residues long. The V gene's germline CDR1 is SNHLY and CDR2 FYNNEI. For the CDR3, the DNA is TGTGCCAGCAGTGACGTTGCAGGGGCACAGGAGACCCAGTACTTC. Amino acid sequence: CASSDVAGAQETQYF. The complete variable domain, with remaining parts taken from reference TRBV2 and TRBJ2-5, reads EPEVTQTPSHQVTQMGQEVILRCVPISNHLYFYWYRQILGQKVEFLVSFYNNEISEKSEIFDDQFSVERPDGSNFTLKIRSTKLEDSAMYFCASSDVAGAQETQYFGPGTRLLVL.

The CDR3 region is CASSAWTGNTEAFF. The DNA of the CDR3 is TGTGCCAGCAGCGCCTGGACAGGGAACACTGAAGCTTTCTTT. This chain links TRBV9 with TRBJ1-1; 7 bases align to TRBD1. CDR3 length equals 14 residues. The germline gives CDR1 SGDLS, CDR2 YYNGEE. V was pared by 3 bases and J by 1 base, with 3 bases of the junction left unmatched.

The rearrangement links TRBV23-1 to TRBJ2-7; the match to TRBD1 covers 7 bases. TRBV23-1 is designated an ORF whose function remains uncertain. Unmatched junction bases numbered 15, after V lost 0 bases and J lost 7 bases. The CDR3 sequence is 17 residues long. DNA for the CDR3: TGCGCCAGCAGTCAATCAATCCCGGGACAGAACCTACGAGAGCAGTACGTC. Translating gives CASSQSIPGQNLREQYV.

V usage is TRBV9 and J usage is TRBJ1-1; the D gene is possibly TRBD1 (6 bases). The germline gives CDR1 SGDLS, CDR2 YYNGEE. The CDR3 covers 14 residues. The V and J ends lost 6 bases and 4 bases respectively, with 16 bases between them. The CDR3 region is CASMGAGAGTEAFF. CDR3 in DNA: TGTGCCAGCATGGGGGCCGGGGCGGGCACTGAAGCTTTCTTT.

V is TRBV20-1 and J is TRBJ2-1; TRBD2 matches at 9 bases. J gave up 2 bases and V 4 bases, and 3 bases lay outside the gene matches. From germline, CDR1 is DFQATT and CDR2 SNEGSKA (reference sequence). The CDR3 has 14 amino acids. CDR3: CSAMAGGAYNEQFF. CDR3 sequence (DNA): TGCAGTGCTATGGCGGGAGGGGCCTACAATGAGCAGTTCTTC.

This chain joins TRBV12-3 or TRBV12-4 and TRBJ2-1; D is undetermined. Trimming stripped 7 bases from V and 6 bases from J, with 7 bases between. The CDR3 has 11 residues. The CDR3 here is CASTFGNEQFF. CDR3 nucleotides: TGTGCCAGCACCTTCGGCAATGAGCAGTTCTTC.

V and J are TRBV9 and TRBJ2-7; 11 nucleotides align to TRBD2. The CDR3 covers 15 residues. Trimming removed 4 bases from V and 3 bases from J; junction bases left unmatched: 6. CDR1 SGDLS and CDR2 YYNGEE come from the germline V gene. The CDR3 DNA reads TGTGCCAGCAGCCTAGGGGGACTAGCGGTCTACGAGCAGTACTTC. It yields the protein CASSLGGLAVYEQYF.

About this clonotype: Sequence at one end of the junction differs from germline and may be a read error. The chain uses TRBV10-3 and TRBJ1-1; D not certain. CDR3 length: 12 residues. Germline V gene sequence: CDR1 ENHRY, CDR2 SYGVKD. The CDR3 region has the DNA TGTGCCATCAGTGACGACAACAGTGAAGCTTTCTTT. This sequence encodes CAISDDNSEAFF.

The rearrangement uses TRBV6-2 or TRBV6-3 and TRBJ2-3, with D hard to call. This CDR3 spans 14 amino acids. V was pared by 11 bases and J by 0 bases, with 15 bases between. CDR1 and CDR2 (germline): MNHEY, SVGEGT. CDR3 sequence: CACRQKTSTDTQYF. CDR3 DNA sequence: TGTGCCTGTCGCCAAAAAACTAGCACAGATACGCAGTATTTT.

This chain joins TRBV29-1 and TRBJ2-2; D is ambiguous. V was clipped by 0 bases and J by 5 bases, with 7 bases between them. CDR3 length: 13 amino acids. Per the germline V gene, CDR1 is SQVTM and CDR2 is ANQGSEA. The CDR3 DNA follows: TGCAGCGTTGAAGATCTGGGTACCGGGGAGCTGTTTTTT. Encoded protein: CSVEDLGTGELFF.

The gene calls are TRBV19 and TRBJ1-2, with D possibly being TRBD1 (6 bases). CDR3 length: 14 residues. Germline V CDR1 and CDR2: LNHDA, SQIVND (reference sequence). The V end lost 5 bases, the J end lost 7 bases, and 17 bases lay between the germline ends. The CDR3 region is CASSHGQTVRGYTF. DNA for the CDR3: TGTGCCAGTAGTCACGGACAGACAGTACGTGGCTACACCTTC. The entire variable domain, with the rest obtained from reference TRBV19 and TRBJ1-2, is as follows: DGGITQSPKYLFRKEGQNVTLSCEQNLNHDAMYWYRQDPGQGLRLIYYSQIVNDFQKGDIAEGYSVSREKKESFPLTVTSAQKNPTAFYLCASSHGQTVRGYTFGSGTRLTVV.

The chain recombines TRBV6-1 with TRBJ2-1; D call uncertain. CDR1 MNHNS and CDR2 SASEGT come from the germline V gene. The germline V and J ends were trimmed by 6 bases and 5 bases, with 5 bases remaining between them. The CDR3 sequence is 11 residues long. CDR3 nucleotide sequence: TGTGCCAGCAGGTATAACAATGAGCAGTTCTTC. Its protein product is CASRYNNEQFF.

This clonotype was counted only a few times. V and J are TRBV14 and TRBJ2-7; unclear D gene. Trimming removed 3 bases at V and 0 bases at J, with 0 bases between. The CDR3 is 11 amino acids. The germline gives CDR1 SGHDN, CDR2 FVKESK. CDR3 loop: CASSHSYEQYF. The CDR3 bases are TGTGCCAGCAGCCACTCCTACGAGCAGTACTTC.

The chain joins TRBV30 to TRBJ1-1, with D hard to call. CDR1 and CDR2 (germline): GTSNPN, SVGIG (reference sequence). The CDR3 totals 13 residues. V was shortened by 3 bases and J by 11 bases, with 19 bases between the two germline ends. This chain's CDR3 is CAWRTFQRAGAFF. CDR3 nucleotides: TGTGCCTGGAGGACGTTCCAACGGGCCGGTGCTTTCTTT.

The J gene is TRBJ2-3, the V gene TRBV20-1, with D hard to call. Germline V lookup: CDR1 DFQATT, CDR2 SNEGSKA (reference sequence). Trimming cost V 1 base and J 0 bases, with 11 bases left between them. The CDR3 extends over 15 amino acids. The DNA for the CDR3 is TGCAGTGCTAGAGGGGGTAGTCATAGCACAGATACGCAGTATTTT. It yields the protein CSARGGSHSTDTQYF.

The chain is built from TRBV12-3 or TRBV12-4 and TRBJ1-1; TRBD1 is a possible D gene (6 bases). V lost 6 bases and J lost 10, with 15 bases in between. This CDR3 has 12 amino acids. The chain's CDR3 is CASRQTGPVAFF. The CDR3 DNA is TGTGCCAGCAGGCAGACAGGCCCAGTAGCTTTCTTT.

CDR3 in DNA: TGCAGCGCGGGAGAGGGGGAAAACATTCAGTACTTC. Translated: CSAGEGENIQYF. The V call is TRBV29-1, the J call TRBJ2-4, with D perhaps given as TRBD1 or TRBD2 (6 bases each). The CDR3 has 12 residues. From germline, CDR1 is SQVTM and CDR2 ANQGSEA. V dropped 7 bases and J dropped 5 bases, with 12 bases sitting between them.